The 9 T cell receptor beta chains below come from one sample, sequenced in a study of cytotoxic CD8 clonotypes in ibrutinib-treated CLL. Only in-frame clones appear in the TCRdb table, and some are missing; sequencing was by immunoSEQ multiplex PCR. There are approximately 120,000 clones in the sample; around 84% occur only once, and about 3.5% lies in the top ten. The sample consisted of PBMCs, taken after 24 months of ibrutinib treatment. The receptor set was obtained from a human donor with chronic lymphocytic leukemia.

This clone was observed once. The chain carries TRBV7-2 and TRBJ2-7; the D gene is possibly TRBD1 (6 bases). The CDR3 has 14 amino acids. The V gene lost 4 bases and the J gene lost 0 bases, with 10 bases spanning the gap. Germline V gene lookup returns CDR1 SGHTA and CDR2 FQGNSA. CDR3 sequence reads: CASSSTGSSYEQYF. The CDR3 DNA sequence: TGTGCCAGCAGCTCCACAGGGAGCTCCTACGAGCAGTACTTC.

The chain employs TRBV4-3 and TRBJ2-3; a possible D gene is TRBD2 (6 bases). This CDR3 region has 15 residues. Germline CDR1 LGHNA, CDR2 YSLEER. With 1 base removed from V and 2 bases from J, the gap between germline ends came to 10 bases. The CDR3 loop is CASSQVEGNTDTQYF. The CDR3 region has the DNA TGCGCCAGCAGCCAAGTGGAGGGGAACACAGATACGCAGTATTTT.

The rearrangement uses TRBV7-2 and TRBJ1-3, with 7 positions matching TRBD1. V dropped 5 bases and J dropped 0; count of bases not matched to a gene: 4. This CDR3 has 15 amino acids. CDR1 and CDR2 from the germline V gene are SGHTA and FQGNSA. The CDR3 region is CASSQGTDSGNTIYF. CDR3 DNA sequence: TGTGCCAGCAGCCAAGGGACAGACTCTGGAAACACCATATATTTT.

This clone was recorded a few times. This chain links TRBV18 with TRBJ1-4; no reliable D call. CDR3 length: 13 residues. Germline CDR1 is KGHSH and CDR2 is LQKENI. The ends were cut back, 2 bases at V and 5 bases at J, with 6 bases in the middle. CDR3 region: CASSPLTNEKLFF. In nucleotides, the CDR3 is TGTGCCAGCTCACCATTGACCAATGAAAAACTGTTTTTT.

The chain carries TRBV7-9 and TRBJ1-3; 8 nucleotides align to TRBD1. With V trimmed by 5 bases and J by 7 bases, 7 bases remained unmatched. The CDR3 covers 14 residues. CDR1 and CDR2 (germline): SEHNR, FQNEAQ (reference sequence). The CDR3 loop reads CASSPDRGWNTIYF. For the CDR3, the DNA is TGTGCCAGCAGCCCAGACAGGGGTTGGAACACCATATATTTT.

The chain is built from TRBV11-3 and TRBJ2-3; no clear D. Trimming took off 6 bases at V and 7 bases at J, with 14 bases between the two ends. The CDR3 runs 13 residues. CDR1 SGHNT and CDR2 YENEEA come from the germline V gene. DNA for the CDR3: TGTGCCAGCAGTCCGACCGTAGGGAATACGCAGTATTTT. Translating gives CASSPTVGNTQYF. Full variable domain (rest looked up from reference TRBV11-3 and TRBJ2-3): EAGVVQSPRYKIIEKKQPVAFWCNPISGHNTLYWYLQNLGQGPELLIRYENEEAVDDSQLPKDRFSAERLKGVDSTLKIQPAELGDSAVYLCASSPTVGNTQYFGPGTRLTVL.

This chain links TRBV28 with TRBJ2-3; TRBD1 matches 10 bases. Germline V CDR1 and CDR2: MDHEN, SYDVKM. This CDR3 comprises 16 residues. V trimming: 6 bases; J trimming: 10 bases; junction bases outside the gene matches: 16. The CDR3 loop reads CASRGADRGLLFAQYF. The CDR3 nucleotides read TGTGCCAGCAGGGGAGCCGACAGGGGGCTCTTGTTTGCGCAGTATTTT. The variable domain in full, with the rest retrieved from reference TRBV28 and TRBJ2-3, is DVKVTQSSRYLVKRTGEKVFLECVQDMDHENMFWYRQDPGLGLRLIYFSYDVKMKEKGDIPEGYSVSREKKERFSLILESASTNQTSMYLCASRGADRGLLFAQYFGPGTRLTVL.

CDR3 sequence (DNA): TGTGCCAGCAGTCTTGGACAGGGGTGGAACACTGAAGCTTTCTTT. As protein: CASSLGQGWNTEAFF. The chain couples TRBV6-6 to TRBJ1-1, with 9 bases lining up with TRBD1. This CDR3 comprises 15 residues. Germline loops: CDR1 MNHNY, CDR2 SVGAGI (reference sequence). J gave up 1 base and V 5 bases, and 5 bases lay outside the gene matches.

The gene calls are TRBV7-2 and TRBJ1-2; perhaps TRBD1 as D (5 bases). The CDR3 runs 13 residues. Germline CDR1 reads SGHTA; CDR2 reads FQGNSA. Trimming removed 5 bases from V and 4 bases from J, with 11 bases in between. In nucleotides, the CDR3 is TGTGCCAGCAGCCCCCCGGGGGTCTATGGCTACACCTTC. This codes for CASSPPGVYGYTF.